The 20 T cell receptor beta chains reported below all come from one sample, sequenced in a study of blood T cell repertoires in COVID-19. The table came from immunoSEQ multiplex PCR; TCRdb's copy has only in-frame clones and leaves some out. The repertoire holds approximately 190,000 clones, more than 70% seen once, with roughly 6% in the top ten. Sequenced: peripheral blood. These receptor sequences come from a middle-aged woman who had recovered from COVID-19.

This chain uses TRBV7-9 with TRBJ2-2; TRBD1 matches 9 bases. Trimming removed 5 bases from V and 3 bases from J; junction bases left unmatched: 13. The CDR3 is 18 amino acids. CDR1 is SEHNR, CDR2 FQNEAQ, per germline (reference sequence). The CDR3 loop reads CASSQDRGKDPHTGELFF. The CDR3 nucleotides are TGTGCCAGCAGCCAGGACAGGGGTAAAGACCCACACACCGGGGAGCTGTTTTTT.

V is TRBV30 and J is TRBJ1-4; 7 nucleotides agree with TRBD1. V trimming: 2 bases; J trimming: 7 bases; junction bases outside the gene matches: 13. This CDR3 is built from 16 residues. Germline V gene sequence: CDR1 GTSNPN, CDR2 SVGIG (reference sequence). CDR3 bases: TGTGCCTGGAGTATAGGATCGACAGGGATCGGTGAAAAACTGTTTTTT. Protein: CAWSIGSTGIGEKLFF. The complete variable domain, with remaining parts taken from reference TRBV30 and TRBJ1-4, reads SQTIHQWPATLVQPVGSPLSLECTVEGTSNPNLYWYRQAAGRGLQLLFYSVGIGQISSEVPQNLSASRPQDRQFILSSKKLLLSDSGFYLCAWSIGSTGIGEKLFFGSGTQLSVL.

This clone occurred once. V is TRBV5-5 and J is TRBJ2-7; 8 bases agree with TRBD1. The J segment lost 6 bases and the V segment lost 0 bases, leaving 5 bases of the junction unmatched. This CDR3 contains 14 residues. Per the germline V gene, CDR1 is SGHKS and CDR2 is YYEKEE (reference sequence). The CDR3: CASSLVDRGSEQYF. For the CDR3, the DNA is TGTGCCAGCAGCTTGGTTGACAGGGGATCCGAGCAGTACTTC.

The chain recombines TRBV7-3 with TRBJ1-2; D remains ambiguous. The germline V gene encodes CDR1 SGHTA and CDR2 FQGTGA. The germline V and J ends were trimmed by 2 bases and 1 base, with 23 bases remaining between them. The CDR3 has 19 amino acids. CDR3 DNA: TGTGCCAGCAGCTTAGATGGTCCGCGTGTCGTTAGTGATAACTATGGCTACACCTTC. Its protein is CASSLDGPRVVSDNYGYTF. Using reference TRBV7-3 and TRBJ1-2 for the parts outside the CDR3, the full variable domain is GAGVSQTPSNKVTEKGKYVELRCDPISGHTALYWYRQSLGQGPEFLIYFQGTGAADDSGLPNDRFFAVRPEGSVSTLKIQRTERGDSAVYLCASSLDGPRVVSDNYGYTFGSGTRLTVV.

CDR3 coding DNA: TGTGCCAGCAGCCAGGCTAGCGGGAGCTCAGATACGCAGTATTTT. It translates to CASSQASGSSDTQYF. V usage is TRBV3-1 (or the pseudogene TRBV3-2) and J usage is TRBJ2-3; 10 bases match TRBD2. Losses at the gene ends were 3 bases for V and 4 bases for J; bases not matched to a gene: 4. The CDR3 sequence is 15 residues long. Germline V gene sequence: CDR1 LGHDT, CDR2 YNNKEL (reference sequence).

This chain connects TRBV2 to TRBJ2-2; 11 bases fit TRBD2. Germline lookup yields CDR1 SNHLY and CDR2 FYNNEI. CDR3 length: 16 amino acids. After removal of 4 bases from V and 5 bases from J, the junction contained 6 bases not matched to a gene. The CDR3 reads CASSGVAGGRTGELFF. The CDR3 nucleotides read TGTGCCAGCAGTGGTGTAGCGGGAGGGAGAACCGGGGAGCTGTTTTTT.

The CDR3 protein is CASRQGQGPIKGDTQYF. CDR3 nucleotides: TGTGCCAGCAGACAAGGACAGGGCCCGATCAAGGGGGATACGCAGTATTTT. The chain is built from TRBV5-6 and TRBJ2-3; 8 bases align to TRBD1. Trimming at V came to 5 bases and at J to 6 bases, leaving 17 bases not matched to a gene. Germline V CDR1 and CDR2: SGHDT, YYEEEE. This CDR3 contains 17 residues.

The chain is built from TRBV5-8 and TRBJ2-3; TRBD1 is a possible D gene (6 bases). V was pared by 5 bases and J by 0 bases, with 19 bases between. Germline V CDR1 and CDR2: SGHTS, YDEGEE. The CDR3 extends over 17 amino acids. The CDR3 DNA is TGTGCCAGCAGTTCTACGTGGGGGCACGGGAGCACAGATACGCAGTATTTT. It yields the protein CASSSTWGHGSTDTQYF.

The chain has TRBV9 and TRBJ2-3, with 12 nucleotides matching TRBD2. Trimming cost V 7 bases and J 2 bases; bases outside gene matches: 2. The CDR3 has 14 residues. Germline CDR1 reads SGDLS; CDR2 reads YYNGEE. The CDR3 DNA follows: TGTGCCAGCGGACTAGCGGGAATCACAGATACGCAGTATTTT. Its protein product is CASGLAGITDTQYF.

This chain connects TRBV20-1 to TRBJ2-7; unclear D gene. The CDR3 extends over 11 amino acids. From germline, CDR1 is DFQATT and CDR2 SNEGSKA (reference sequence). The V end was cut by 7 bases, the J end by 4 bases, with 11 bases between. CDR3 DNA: TGCAGTGGACACAAAGAGTACGAGCAGTACTTC. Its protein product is CSGHKEYEQYF.

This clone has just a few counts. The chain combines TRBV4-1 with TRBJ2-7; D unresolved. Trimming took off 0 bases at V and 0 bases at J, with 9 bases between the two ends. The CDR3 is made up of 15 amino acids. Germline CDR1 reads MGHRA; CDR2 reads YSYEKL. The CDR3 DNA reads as TGCGCCAGCAGCCAAGAAGCTGGCGGCTCCTACGAGCAGTACTTC. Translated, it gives CASSQEAGGSYEQYF.

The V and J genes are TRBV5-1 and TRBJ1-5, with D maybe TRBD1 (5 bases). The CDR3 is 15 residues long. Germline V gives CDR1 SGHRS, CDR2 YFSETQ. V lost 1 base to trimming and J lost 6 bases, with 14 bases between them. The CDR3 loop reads CASSLQGGVGQPQHF. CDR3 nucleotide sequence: TGCGCCAGCAGCTTGCAGGGAGGTGTAGGTCAGCCCCAGCATTTT.

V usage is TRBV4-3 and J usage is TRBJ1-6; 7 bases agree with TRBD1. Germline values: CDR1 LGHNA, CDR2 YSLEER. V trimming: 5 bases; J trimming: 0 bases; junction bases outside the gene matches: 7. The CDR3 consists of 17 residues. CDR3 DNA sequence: TGCGCCAGCAGCGAGGACAGGATAAGCTCCTATAATTCACCCCTCCACTTT. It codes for CASSEDRISSYNSPLHF.

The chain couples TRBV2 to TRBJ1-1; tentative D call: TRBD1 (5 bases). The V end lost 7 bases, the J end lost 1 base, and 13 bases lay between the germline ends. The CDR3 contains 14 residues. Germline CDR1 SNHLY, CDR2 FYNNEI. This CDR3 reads CASTTGVRNTEAFF. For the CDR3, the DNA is TGTGCCAGCACCACGGGGGTACGGAACACTGAAGCTTTCTTT.

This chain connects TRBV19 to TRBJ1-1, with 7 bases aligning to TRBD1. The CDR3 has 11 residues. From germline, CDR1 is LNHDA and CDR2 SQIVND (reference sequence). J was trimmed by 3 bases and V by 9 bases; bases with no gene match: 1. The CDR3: CASRGDTEAFF. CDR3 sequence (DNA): TGTGCCAGCAGGGGGGACACTGAAGCTTTCTTT. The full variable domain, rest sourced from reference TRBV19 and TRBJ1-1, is DGGITQSPKYLFRKEGQNVTLSCEQNLNHDAMYWYRQDPGQGLRLIYYSQIVNDFQKGDIAEGYSVSREKKESFPLTVTSAQKNPTAFYLCASRGDTEAFFGQGTRLTVV.

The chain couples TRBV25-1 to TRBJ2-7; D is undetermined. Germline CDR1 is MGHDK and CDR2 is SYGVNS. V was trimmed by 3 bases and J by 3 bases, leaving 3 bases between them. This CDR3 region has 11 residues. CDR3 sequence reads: CASSDLYEQYF. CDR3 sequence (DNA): TGTGCCAGCAGTGACCTCTACGAGCAGTACTTC.

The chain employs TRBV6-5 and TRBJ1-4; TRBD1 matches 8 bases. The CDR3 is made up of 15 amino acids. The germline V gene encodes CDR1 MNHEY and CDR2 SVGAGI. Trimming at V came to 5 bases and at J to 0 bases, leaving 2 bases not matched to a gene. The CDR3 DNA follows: TGTGCCAGCAGTCGGGGACAGGCAACTAATGAAAAACTGTTTTTT. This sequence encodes CASSRGQATNEKLFF.

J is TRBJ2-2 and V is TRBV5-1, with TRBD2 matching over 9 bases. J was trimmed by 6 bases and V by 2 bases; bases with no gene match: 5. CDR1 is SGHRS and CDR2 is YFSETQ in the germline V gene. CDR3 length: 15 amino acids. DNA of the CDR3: TGCGCCAGCAGCTTTAGCGGGAGTACGTCCGGGGAGCTGTTTTTT. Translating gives CASSFSGSTSGELFF.

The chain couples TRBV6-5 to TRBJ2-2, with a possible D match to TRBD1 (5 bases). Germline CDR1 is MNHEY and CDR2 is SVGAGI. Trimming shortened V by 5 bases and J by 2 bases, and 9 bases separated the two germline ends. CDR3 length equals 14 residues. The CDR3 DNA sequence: TGTGCCAGCAGTCCGACAGTAAACACCGGGGAGCTGTTTTTT. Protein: CASSPTVNTGELFF.

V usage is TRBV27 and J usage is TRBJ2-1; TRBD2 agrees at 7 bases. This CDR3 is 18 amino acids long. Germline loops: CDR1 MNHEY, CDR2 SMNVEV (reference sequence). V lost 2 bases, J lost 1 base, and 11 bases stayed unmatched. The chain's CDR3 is CASSLGGEVFMSYNEQFF. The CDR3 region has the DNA TGTGCCAGCAGTTTAGGGGGGGAGGTTTTCATGTCCTACAATGAGCAGTTCTTC.